This T cell receptor (beta chain) was sequenced during a study of CD8 T cells in Susac syndrome. Trimming took off 5 bases at V and 9 bases at J, with 17 bases between the two ends. This CDR3 has 13 residues. The V gene's germline CDR1 is DFQATT and CDR2 SNEGSKA (reference sequence). CD8+ and CD4+ T cells circulating in blood were sequenced for TCR beta. TEMRA cells were enriched by FACS, and CD4+ and CD8+ T cells were negatively isolated. Worth noting for this clonotype: The antigen is undetermined.

Study observations and caveats: The study's TCR sequencing and HLA analysis covered a relatively small number of individuals, and the study acknowledged this.

Roughly 0.45 to 1 ug RNA was reverse transcribed with random hexamers. Across 54 Vbeta and 13 Jbeta, immunoSEQ multiplex PCR amplified TCR beta CDR3. TCRdb processed the immunoSEQ multiplex PCR reads anew with MiXCR; each CDR3 protein has one entry. Seen here are 150,000 to 250,000 distinct CDR3 sequences, over 90% observed once, and the top ten hold about 0.096%. The clonotype was recovered from a human donor with multiple sclerosis. V gene TRBV20-1 combines with J gene TRBJ2-1; D assignment may be TRBD1 or TRBD2 (5 bases each). Sequences were obtained from CD4+ T cells from PBMCs. This CDR3 reads CSAPGTTFGEQFF. The DNA for the CDR3 is TGCAGTGCTCCCGGGACGACGTTCGGTGAGCAGTTCTTC.